This TCR beta chain was retrieved from a study of blood T cell repertoires in COVID-19 (dated by TCRdb to about 2020). With regard to the full study: Samples covering the acute and convalescent phases of COVID-19 were provided by collaborators in the United States, Italy and Spain. Samples came from the ongoing ImmuneRACE study (first 160 participants) plus 1,254 subjects from 6 global collaborators. The dataset comprised deeply sampled blood TCRbeta repertoires from subjects exposed to, actively infected with, or recovered from COVID-19. The sample metadata nearly always contained a de-identified subject ID, COVID-19 status, age in years and sex. Where HLA class I and class II types were available, the types were taken from metadata supplied by the sample provider, not from assay-based typing. A freely available public database, intended as a resource for researchers studying the immune response to SARS-CoV-2, is where the repertoires were released. The material from the prospective study consisted of cDNA or gDNA derived from T cells, B-cell-depleted T cells, or PBMCs.

The germline V gene specifies SGHRS as CDR1 and YFSETQ as CDR2. V is pruned by 4 bases and J by 3 bases, leaving 6 bases of the junction without a gene match. The CDR3 covers 15 residues, taking in both the cysteine and the phenylalanine. Only the CDR3 DNA stays, 45 bases, in frame from base 1. Remarks on this clone: There is no known antigen for this receptor. No much larger clone is present one base from it, and per-base qualities are unavailable.

Collaborating institutions collected whole blood in K2EDTA tubes following their own protocols. Collaborator samples were shipped for TCRbeta analysis as frozen whole blood, isolated PBMCs, or DNA extracted from either sample type. TCRbeta CDR3 regions were amplified from genomic DNA using the immunoSEQ Assay, a bias-controlled multiplex PCR. In the authors' own workflow: Nucleated cell counts per sample were estimated from amplification of reference gene primers within the assay. Sequence reads were collapsed and filtered to measure the absolute abundance of every unique TCRbeta CDR3 rearrangement. For each sample, productive Simpson clonality was calculated as the square root of Simpson's diversity index across productive rearrangements. Sourced from immuneACCESS, this table was stored by TCRdb with only in-frame sequences that have V and J called. A share of the clones is absent; for the studies checked, an unresolved V gene accounts for under half, and the remainder has no known explanation. The V and J calls and clone size were taken over from that table, and D and trimming were inferred from the DNA. The sample has roughly 250,000 clones on record, about four fifths of them singletons. Together, the top ten hold about 3.2% of the sample.

Overall study outcomes, separate from this receptor: Clinical and demographic metadata were provided uncurated, with the amount varying by source and participant.

The receptor was isolated from a woman aged 55-70 years with active or convalescent COVID-19. This chain is built from TRBV5-1 and TRBJ2-7, with 11 bases in between that match TRBD1. Sequenced material: peripheral blood. The DNA reads as follows: TGCGCCAGCAGCCCGGGACAGGGGGTGGTCTACGAGCAGTACTTC. The resulting protein is CASSPGQGVVYEQYF. The full variable domain, with segments outside the CDR3 supplied by the reference TRBV5-1 and TRBJ2-7 proteins, appears as KAGVTQTPRYLIKTRGQQVTLSCSPISGHRSVSWYQQTPGQGLQFLFEYFSETQRNKGNFPGRFSGRQFSNSRSEMNVSTLELGDSALYLCASSPGQGVVYEQYFGPGTRLTVT.